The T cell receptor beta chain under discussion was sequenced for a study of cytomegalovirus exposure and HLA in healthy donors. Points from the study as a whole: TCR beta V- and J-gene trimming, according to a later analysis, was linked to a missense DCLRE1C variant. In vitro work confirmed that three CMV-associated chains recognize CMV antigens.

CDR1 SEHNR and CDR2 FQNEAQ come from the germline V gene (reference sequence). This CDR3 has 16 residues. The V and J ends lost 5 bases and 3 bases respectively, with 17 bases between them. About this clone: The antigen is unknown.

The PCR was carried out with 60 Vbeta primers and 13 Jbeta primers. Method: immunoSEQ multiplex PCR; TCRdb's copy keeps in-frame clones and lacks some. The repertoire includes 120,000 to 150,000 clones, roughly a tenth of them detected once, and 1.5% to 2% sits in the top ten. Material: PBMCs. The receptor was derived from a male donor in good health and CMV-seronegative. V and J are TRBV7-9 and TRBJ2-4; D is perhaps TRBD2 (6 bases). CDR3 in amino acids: CASSPSRLVNKNIQYF. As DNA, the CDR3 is TGTGCCAGCAGCCCCTCCCGACTAGTGAACAAAAACATTCAGTACTTC.